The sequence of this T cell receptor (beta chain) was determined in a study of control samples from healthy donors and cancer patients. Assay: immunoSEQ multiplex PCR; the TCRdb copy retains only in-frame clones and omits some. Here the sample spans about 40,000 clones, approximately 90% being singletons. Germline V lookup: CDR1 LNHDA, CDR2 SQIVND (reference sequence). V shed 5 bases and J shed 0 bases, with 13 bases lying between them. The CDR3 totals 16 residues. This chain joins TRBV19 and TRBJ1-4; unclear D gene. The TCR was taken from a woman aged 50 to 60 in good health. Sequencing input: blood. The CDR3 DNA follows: TGTGCCAGTAGTTTGGGGAGGAGGGCAACTAATGAAAAACTGTTTTTT. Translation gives CASSLGRRATNEKLFF.